Each of the 20 T cell receptor beta chains below was sequenced from the same sample in a study of T cells in Graves' hyperthyroidism and ophthalmopathy. Amplified TCR beta CDR3 regions derived from RNA transcripts. TCR CDR3 regions were first amplified by RT-PCR with HTBI primers. TCRdb used MiXCR to reprocess the multiplex PCR reads, holding one entry per CDR3 protein. The sample lists over 700,000 distinct CDR3 sequences, approximately 40% occurring once. Input material: blood. All receptors come from a woman between 40 and 50 years old with Graves' hyperthyroidism.

A remark on this clonotype: Germline and junction disagree at one end, which may indicate a read error. The rearrangement joins TRBV7-6 to TRBJ2-7; a possible D gene is TRBD1 (8 bases). The germline V gene has CDR1 SGHVS and CDR2 FNYEAQ. The CDR3 sequence is 17 residues long. The CDR3 spells CASSQEGGAGGTYEQYF. The CDR3 coding sequence is TGCGCCAGCAGCCAAGAAGGGGGGGCAGGGGGCACCTACGAGCAGTACTTC.

Only a few counts were recorded for this clonotype. This chain links TRBV4-3 with TRBJ1-2; TRBD1 might be the D (5 bases). CDR1 is LGHNA, CDR2 YSLEER, per germline. The germline V and J ends were trimmed by 6 bases and 2 bases, with 13 bases remaining between them. The length of the CDR3 is 14 residues. The CDR3 reads CASRRTAGNYGYTF. CDR3 nucleotide sequence: TGCGCCAGCAGGCGTACGGCAGGGAACTATGGCTACACCTTC.

This chain uses TRBV5-6 with TRBJ1-5, with D tentatively TRBD1 (5 bases). This CDR3 is 15 amino acids long. The germline CDR1 and CDR2 sequences are SGHDT and YYEEEE. Between the trimmed V and J ends, which lost 4 bases and 1 base, there was a span of 12 bases. Written as DNA, the CDR3 is TGTGCCAGCAGCAGACTGGGACGGAGCAATCAGCCCCAGCATTTT. Translating gives CASSRLGRSNQPQHF.

This clonotype was detected a few times. The J gene is TRBJ1-5, the V gene TRBV5-4; unclear D gene. The CDR3 loop spans 17 amino acids. V lost 3 bases, J lost 1 base, and 17 bases lay in between. From germline, CDR1 is SGHNT and CDR2 YYREEE (reference sequence). CDR3 DNA: TGTGCCAGCAGCTACGGTGGACTCATGGGGAGCAATCAGCCCCAGCATTTT. Protein product: CASSYGGLMGSNQPQHF.

This clonotype appeared a single time. The V gene is TRBV19, the J gene TRBJ2-6; D might be TRBD1 (6 bases). Germline assignment: CDR1 LNHDA and CDR2 SQIVND (reference sequence). The CDR3 is 17 amino acids. V shed 6 bases and J shed 0 bases, with 15 bases lying between them. CDR3 sequence (DNA): TGTGCCAGTAGCAGGGGTAGGGGAAGCTCTGGGGCCAACGTCCTGACTTTC. Translated, it gives CASSRGRGSSGANVLTF.

The chain is built from TRBV10-3 and TRBJ1-5; D gene uncertain. Germline V lookup: CDR1 ENHRY, CDR2 SYGVKD. The V gene lost 6 bases and the J gene lost 5 bases, with 11 bases spanning the gap. The CDR3 totals 13 residues. The CDR3 DNA reads as TGTGCCATCAGAACGGGCTTCGATCAGCCCCAGCATTTT. Its protein product is CAIRTGFDQPQHF.

Many counts were recorded for this clonotype. The rearrangement links TRBV29-1 to TRBJ1-1; D gene unclear. With 4 bases removed from V and 5 bases from J, the gap between germline ends came to 11 bases. Germline V gene sequence: CDR1 SQVTM, CDR2 ANQGSEA. The CDR3 sequence is 12 residues long. The CDR3 spells CSVVGFGTEAFF. As DNA, the CDR3 is TGCAGCGTTGTAGGGTTTGGGACTGAAGCTTTCTTT.

The V and J genes are TRBV27 and TRBJ2-7; D possibly corresponds to TRBD2 (5 bases). CDR1 is MNHEY and CDR2 is SMNVEV in the germline V gene (reference sequence). The length of the CDR3 is 13 residues. V lost 7 bases and J lost 3, with 13 bases in between. CDR3 loop: CASKRNEGYEQYF. The DNA of the CDR3 is TGTGCCAGCAAACGTAATGAGGGCTACGAGCAGTACTTC.

In its sample, this clonotype was seen a few times. The J gene is TRBJ2-6, the V gene TRBV9; D is possibly TRBD2 (5 bases). The CDR3 sequence is 15 residues long. The V gene lost 0 bases and the J gene lost 10 bases, with 14 bases spanning the gap. The germline V gene has CDR1 SGDLS and CDR2 YYNGEE. CDR3 protein: CASSVGGFQANVLTF. Written as DNA, the CDR3 is TGTGCCAGCAGCGTAGGAGGGTTCCAGGCGAACGTCCTGACTTTC.

The chain is built from TRBV2 and TRBJ1-4; TRBD1 might be the D (6 bases). The V and J ends lost 6 bases and 2 bases respectively, with 16 bases between them. CDR3 length equals 16 residues. The V gene's germline CDR1 is SNHLY and CDR2 FYNNEI. The CDR3 nucleotides are TGTGCCAGCAGGCTCCGGGGGCCCAGCACTAATGAAAAACTGTTTTTT. Translating gives CASRLRGPSTNEKLFF.

This clonotype was counted ten times or more. The chain joins TRBV7-9 to TRBJ1-2; D might be TRBD1 (5 bases). Germline V gene sequence: CDR1 SEHNR, CDR2 FQNEAQ (reference sequence). This CDR3 has 11 residues. V was cut by 4 bases and J by 13 bases, with 13 bases left in between. This chain's CDR3 is CASSSGPRCTF. The CDR3 bases are TGTGCCAGCAGCTCGGGACCGCGCTGCACCTTC. The variable domain in full, with the rest retrieved from reference TRBV7-9 and TRBJ1-2, is DTGVSQNPRHKITKRGQNVTFRCDPISEHNRLYWYRQTLGQGPEFLTYFQNEAQLEKSRLLSDRFSAERPKGSFSTLEIQRTEQGDSAMYLCASSSGPRCTFGSGTRLTVV.

The J gene is TRBJ1-2, the V gene TRBV28, with D uncertain. The CDR3 has 16 amino acids. From germline, CDR1 is MDHEN and CDR2 SYDVKM. The V end was cut by 5 bases, the J end by 4 bases, with 20 bases between. The DNA for the CDR3 is TGTGCCAGCAGTCGACGGCCCGACCCTATACCCTATGGCTACACCTTC. The encoded protein is CASSRRPDPIPYGYTF.

At least ten counts were recorded for this clonotype. DNA of the CDR3: TGTGCCAGCAGCTCCGGGGACCTAGAGACCCAGTACTTC. This encodes CASSSGDLETQYF. The gene calls are TRBV12-3 or TRBV12-4 and TRBJ2-5, with D perhaps assigned TRBD1 or TRBD2 (5 bases each). The CDR3 extends over 13 amino acids. V lost 6 bases to trimming and J lost 4 bases, with 12 bases between them.

This clonotype was seen more than once but under ten times. The V call is TRBV4-3, the J call TRBJ1-3, with D unresolved. Germline values: CDR1 LGHNA, CDR2 YSLEER. The CDR3 contains 17 residues. V was cut by 0 bases and J by 0 bases, with 12 bases left in between. CDR3 bases: TGCGCCAGCAGCCAAGATCGTGTCGGGCTCTCTGGAAACACCATATATTTT. Protein: CASSQDRVGLSGNTIYF.

The chain carries TRBV30 and TRBJ1-5; D may be TRBD1 (6 bases). The CDR3 is 15 residues long. Germline-derived CDR1 and CDR2 are GTSNPN and SVGIG (reference sequence). V lost 0 bases, J lost 6 bases, and 15 bases lay in between. This CDR3 is CAWSVVRGGAQPQHF. The CDR3 DNA is TGTGCCTGGAGTGTTGTCCGAGGGGGAGCTCAGCCCCAGCATTTT.

J is TRBJ1-1 and V is TRBV10-3, with 7 bases that match TRBD1. CDR1 and CDR2 (germline): ENHRY, SYGVKD. The V gene end was trimmed by 10 bases and the J gene end by 7 bases; junction bases not matched to a gene: 6. This CDR3 contains 11 residues. The CDR3 here is CATRRDSEAFF. For the CDR3, the DNA is TGTGCCACCCGCCGGGACAGTGAAGCTTTCTTT.

Worth noting for this clonotype: A read error may account for a junction end that differs from germline. The rearrangement uses TRBV7-2 and TRBJ1-3; 8 bases map to TRBD1. The CDR3 is made up of 16 amino acids. Germline lookup yields CDR1 SGHTA and CDR2 FQGNSA. The CDR3 region has the DNA TGTGCCAGCAGCTCACTAGACAGGGGAGGTGGAAACACCATATTTTTT. Translating gives CASSSLDRGGGNTIFF.

A word on this clonotype: A read error may be the cause here, since a much bigger clone is one base away. The gene calls are TRBV10-2 and TRBJ1-4; weak D call: TRBD1 (5 bases). Germline CDR1 is WSHSY and CDR2 is SAAADI. The ends were cut back, 6 bases at V and 5 bases at J, with 16 bases in the middle. This CDR3 is built from 15 residues. The CDR3 reads CASRAGEGRNEKLFF. Here the CDR3 DNA reads TGCGCCAGCAGGGCGGGGGAGGGACGAAATGAAAAACTGTTTTTT.

The V and J genes are TRBV15 and TRBJ1-4, with 7 bases matching TRBD1. Germline CDR1 reads LNHNV; CDR2 reads YYDKDF (reference sequence). J lost 7 bases, V lost 1 base, and 6 bases had no gene match. The CDR3 is made up of 15 amino acids. This chain's CDR3 is CATSRVGGGREKLFF. DNA for the CDR3: TGTGCCACCAGCAGAGTAGGGGGCGGCCGTGAAAAACTGTTTTTT.

This rearrangement joins TRBV10-2 to TRBJ2-5, with D perhaps given as TRBD1 or TRBD2 (5 bases each). V lost 6 bases to trimming and J lost 5 bases, with 22 bases between them. The CDR3 sequence is 16 residues long. Germline CDR1 is WSHSY and CDR2 is SAAADI. DNA of the CDR3: TGCGCCAGCAGCCATGCCACAACCCGAGAGGGGGAGACCCAGTACTTC. Amino acids: CASSHATTREGETQYF.